In its sample, the clone carrying this T cell receptor (beta chain) was seen many times. Its antigen is unidentified. TCRdb passed the reads through MiXCR, listing each CDR3 protein once. The table has about 830,000 distinct CDR3 sequences, 32% seen once. This sample is part of a study of T cell repertoires in cytomegalovirus infection. This sample comprised cultured CD8+ T cells from PBMCs, obtained from culture after CMV antigen stimulation. The clonotype comes from a human donor in good health (CMV status not recorded). Some clones in this sample may be carry-over from other donors' samples.

As DNA, the CDR3 is TGTGCCAGCAGCTTAGCGCTAATGTGGGGGAATGAGCAGTTCTTC. It encodes CASSLALMWGNEQFF. The chain couples TRBV7-8 to TRBJ2-1; the D gene could be TRBD1 or TRBD2 (5 bases each). CDR3 length: 15 residues. V was pared by 0 bases and J by 7 bases, with 13 bases between. Germline CDR1 SGHVS, CDR2 FQNEAQ.